This TCR beta chain appears in the sequencing data of a study of blood T cell repertoires in COVID-19. The V segment lost 4 bases and the J segment 1 base; nucleotides outside the gene matches: 11. The length of the CDR3 is 17 residues. Germline V gene data show CDR1 as SGHRS and CDR2 as YFSETQ. Generated by immunoSEQ multiplex PCR, the TCRdb table keeps only in-frame clones and is missing some. The repertoire consists of approximately 180,000 clones, with roughly 80% occurring once and the leading ten covering around 15%. The chain links TRBV5-1 to TRBJ2-1; 7 bases fit TRBD2. Input material: PBMCs or T cells enriched from blood (not recorded which). The sequence derives from a woman in her forties or fifties who had recovered from COVID-19. CDR3 amino acids: CASSTNGGTTSYNEQFF. CDR3 sequence (DNA): TGCGCCAGCAGCACAAACGGGGGGACTACATCCTACAATGAGCAGTTCTTC.